Detailed here is one TCR beta chain. Original analysis: Estimates of nucleated cell counts were drawn from the amplification of reference gene primers. Libraries were prepared by immunoSEQ multiplex PCR; TCRdb keeps only in-frame clonotypes and omits some of them. V and J calls and clone size come straight from that table; D and trimming were deduced from the DNA. The data hold roughly 120,000 clones, with 72% observed a single time. The sample belongs to a study of blood T cell repertoires in COVID-19. Background on the study: T cells, B-cell-depleted T cells, or PBMCs provided the cDNA or gDNA that served as material.

The V and J ends lost 4 bases and 4 bases respectively, with 8 bases between them. Germline CDR1 is SGHAT and CDR2 is FQNNGV. CDR3 length: 14 residues. Sample: peripheral blood. This receptor was taken from a woman aged 55-69 years with acute or convalescent COVID-19. The chain is built from TRBV11-2 and TRBJ1-6, with no clear D. CDR3 loop: CASSSGGYNSPLHF. CDR3 DNA sequence: TGTGCCAGCAGCTCGGGCGGGTATAATTCACCCCTCCACTTT.